This T cell receptor (beta chain) derives from a study of cytomegalovirus exposure and HLA in healthy donors. The primer mix had 60 Vbeta and 13 Jbeta primers. Produced via immunoSEQ multiplex PCR; TCRdb's table is partial and in-frame only. The sample contains 55,000 to 65,000 clones, 80% of which appear only once. The V and J ends lost 5 bases and 4 bases respectively, with 8 bases between them. In germline, CDR1 is LNHDA, CDR2 SQIVND (reference sequence). This CDR3 is 12 amino acids long. The clonotype was recovered from a male donor in good health and CMV-seronegative. Specimen: PBMCs. The V and J genes are TRBV19 and TRBJ1-1; tentatively, D is TRBD1 (5 bases). The CDR3 DNA sequence: TGTGCCAGTAGTTTGCAGGGCACTGAAGCTTTCTTT. It translates to CASSLQGTEAFF.